These 15 T cell receptor beta chains were all obtained from the same sample, sequenced in a study of blood T cell repertoires in COVID-19. Assay used: immunoSEQ multiplex PCR; TCRdb lists only in-frame clones, some missing. This sample has around 270,000 clones; around nine tenths occur once, and the top ten carry 8.5% to 10%. The material sequenced was peripheral blood. Receptors originate from a man between 35 and 55 years old who had recovered from COVID-19.

V and J are TRBV6-4 and TRBJ2-2, with TRBD1 identical over 7 bases. Trimming at V came to 4 bases and at J to 3 bases, leaving 2 bases not matched to a gene. The CDR3 runs 14 residues. The germline V gene encodes CDR1 MRHNA and CDR2 SNTAGT. The CDR3 reads CASSVTGDTGELFF. As DNA, the CDR3 is TGTGCCAGCAGTGTTACAGGGGACACCGGGGAGCTGTTTTTT.

This clone is a singleton in its sample. This chain uses TRBV5-1 with TRBJ2-5, with 10 bases that match TRBD1. This CDR3 has 15 residues. Losses at the gene ends were 4 bases for V and 3 bases for J; bases not matched to a gene: 6. The V gene's germline CDR1 is SGHRS and CDR2 YFSETQ. CDR3 residues: CASSTSGTGEETQYF. The CDR3 DNA reads as TGCGCCAGCAGCACGTCCGGGACAGGGGAAGAGACCCAGTACTTC.

V and J are TRBV10-2 and TRBJ2-5; D is possibly TRBD2 (5 bases). Germline V CDR1 and CDR2: WSHSY, SAAADI. Trimming pared 3 bases from V and 6 bases from J, leaving 11 bases between. The CDR3 is 13 amino acids. The CDR3 loop reads CASSDGRGQTQYF. As DNA, the CDR3 is TGCGCCAGCAGTGATGGACGGGGTCAGACCCAGTACTTC.

The rearrangement joins TRBV5-1 to TRBJ1-1; the match to TRBD1 covers 7 bases. CDR3 length equals 15 residues. V shed 1 base and J 5 bases; nucleotides not matched to a gene: 8. Germline loops: CDR1 SGHRS, CDR2 YFSETQ. The CDR3, as DNA: TGCGCCAGCAGCTTGTCCGGGACAGTCGGAACTGAAGCTTTCTTT. Protein product: CASSLSGTVGTEAFF.

The V call is TRBV6-2 or TRBV6-3, the J call TRBJ1-2; TRBD1 agrees at 10 bases. With V trimmed by 4 bases and J by 2 bases, 7 bases remained unmatched. In germline, CDR1 is MNHEY, CDR2 SVGEGT. This CDR3 comprises 16 residues. CDR3 in amino acids: CASSSTRTGGNYGYTF. The CDR3 DNA reads as TGTGCCAGCAGTTCCACCAGGACAGGGGGGAACTATGGCTACACCTTC.

This CDR3 is CASSLYRFTDTQYF. The CDR3 coding sequence is TGTGCCAGCAGTTTATACAGATTCACAGATACGCAGTATTTT. This chain links TRBV27 with TRBJ2-3; D gene unclear. The CDR3 totals 14 residues. Trimming stripped 1 base from V and 2 bases from J, with 7 bases between. Germline CDR1 and CDR2: MNHEY and SMNVEV (reference sequence).

V gene TRBV6-5 combines with J gene TRBJ1-6; no definite D call. The V gene's germline CDR1 is MNHEY and CDR2 SVGAGI. Trimming removed 0 bases from V and 8 bases from J, with 8 bases in between. The CDR3 runs to 14 residues. The CDR3 protein is CASSYSRGHSPLHF. The CDR3 nucleotides read TGTGCCAGCAGTTACTCGCGAGGGCATTCACCCCTCCACTTT.

The V gene is TRBV6-2 or TRBV6-3, the J gene TRBJ2-1; no clear D. V gave up 5 bases and J gave up 12 bases, with 11 bases separating them. Germline-derived CDR1 and CDR2 are MNHEY and SVGEGT. The CDR3 contains 11 residues. The CDR3 DNA follows: TGTGCCAGCAGTGCCCCCAGAACGCAGTTCTTC. The encoded protein is CASSAPRTQFF.

The V call is TRBV7-2, the J call TRBJ2-2; 12 bases line up with TRBD2. Trimming removed 4 bases from V and 4 bases from J; junction bases left unmatched: 10. The germline gives CDR1 SGHTA, CDR2 FQGNSA. The CDR3 covers 18 residues. For the CDR3, the DNA is TGTGCCAGCAGCTCCGGACTAGCGGGACCTGGGGGCACCGGGGAGCTGTTTTTT. Amino acids: CASSSGLAGPGGTGELFF.

The V and J genes are TRBV9 and TRBJ2-6; a weak D match, TRBD1 (6 bases). Trimming shortened V by 5 bases and J by 0 bases, and 21 bases separated the two germline ends. Germline V gene sequence: CDR1 SGDLS, CDR2 YYNGEE. The CDR3 loop spans 19 amino acids. The CDR3 sequence is CASSFPVGAAVSGANVLTF. In DNA, the CDR3 is TGTGCCAGCAGTTTCCCCGTGGGGGCAGCTGTCTCTGGGGCCAACGTCCTGACTTTC. The entire variable domain, with the rest obtained from reference TRBV9 and TRBJ2-6, is as follows: DSGVTQTPKHLITATGQRVTLRCSPRSGDLSVYWYQQSLDQGLQFLIQYYNGEERAKGNILERFSAQQFPDLHSELNLSSLELGDSALYFCASSFPVGAAVSGANVLTFGAGSRLTVL.

This chain uses TRBV6-5 with TRBJ2-2; no reliable D call. Deletions cut 1 base from V and 1 base from J, with 7 bases between. Germline V gene data show CDR1 as MNHEY and CDR2 as SVGAGI. This CDR3 region has 15 residues. CDR3 region: CASSYLAENTGELFF. The CDR3 nucleotides read TGTGCCAGCAGTTACTTGGCAGAGAACACCGGGGAGCTGTTTTTT.

This clone was seen a few times. The chain is built from TRBV27 and TRBJ1-5, with TRBD1 identical over 7 bases. CDR3 size: 15 residues. V shed 3 bases and J 0 bases; nucleotides not matched to a gene: 2. Germline V lookup: CDR1 MNHEY, CDR2 SMNVEV (reference sequence). The CDR3 DNA reads TGTGCCAGCAGTTTTGAGGGGGCTAGCAATCAGCCCCAGCATTTT. Translating gives CASSFEGASNQPQHF.

The V gene is TRBV21-1, the J gene TRBJ2-3; the table names TRBD2, a call not compared with the DNA. TRBV21-1 has pseudogene status. This CDR3 region has 17 residues. The CDR3 sequence: CASSKAPDYNRTDTQYF. CDR3 bases: TGTGCCAGCAGCAAAGCCCCCGACTATAACCGCACAGATACGCAGTATTTT.

The chain combines TRBV27 with TRBJ1-3, with 8 bases matching TRBD1. V lost 2 bases and J lost 3; bases outside the gene matches: 3. There are 15 residues in the CDR3. Germline V gives CDR1 MNHEY, CDR2 SMNVEV (reference sequence). The CDR3 nucleotides are TGTGCCAGCAGTTTAGCGACAGGGGTTGGAAACACCATATATTTT. It specifies CASSLATGVGNTIYF.

The CDR3 region has the DNA TGTGCCAGCAGCCCACAGGGGGCGTACCCCTACGAGCAGTACTTC. This codes for CASSPQGAYPYEQYF. This chain connects TRBV6-5 to TRBJ2-7; 9 bases agree with TRBD1. CDR1 is MNHEY, CDR2 SVGAGI, per germline. With V trimmed by 6 bases and J by 2 bases, 8 bases remained unmatched. CDR3 length: 15 residues.